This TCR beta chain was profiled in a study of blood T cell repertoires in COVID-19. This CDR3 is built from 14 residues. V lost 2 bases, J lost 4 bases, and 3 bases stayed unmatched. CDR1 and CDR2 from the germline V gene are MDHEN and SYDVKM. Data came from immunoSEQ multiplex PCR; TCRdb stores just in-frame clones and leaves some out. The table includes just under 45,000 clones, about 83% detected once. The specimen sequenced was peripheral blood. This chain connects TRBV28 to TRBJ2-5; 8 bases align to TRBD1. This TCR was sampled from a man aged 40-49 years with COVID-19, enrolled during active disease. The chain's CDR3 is CASSLDRGVETQYF. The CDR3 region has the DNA TGTGCCAGCAGTTTAGACAGGGGCGTAGAGACCCAGTACTTC.